The entry below describes one T cell receptor beta chain. Its antigen is unidentified. PCR employed 60 Vbeta and 13 Jbeta primers. Measured with immunoSEQ multiplex PCR; TCRdb has only the in-frame clones, and not every one. Of about 120,000 clones listed, around 81% are singletons. The data stem from a study of cytomegalovirus exposure and HLA in healthy donors. Findings and limits, study-wide: Analysis performed later found 16,000 or so TCR beta sequences associated with HLA alleles at 0.05 false discovery rate.

The CDR3 extends over 13 amino acids. Germline CDR1 is SGDLS and CDR2 is YYNGEE. J was trimmed by 5 bases and V by 3 bases; bases with no gene match: 2. This TCR derives from a middle-aged woman in good health and CMV-seronegative. V usage is TRBV9 and J usage is TRBJ2-4, with 7 bases fitting TRBD1. The sample taken for sequencing was PBMCs. The CDR3 loop reads CASSEGTENIQYF. The CDR3 region has the DNA TGTGCCAGCAGCGAGGGGACAGAAAACATTCAGTACTTC. Full variable domain (rest looked up from reference TRBV9 and TRBJ2-4): DSGVTQTPKHLITATGQRVTLRCSPRSGDLSVYWYQQSLDQGLQFLIQYYNGEERAKGNILERFSAQQFPDLHSELNLSSLELGDSALYFCASSEGTENIQYFGAGTRLSVL.